The clone carrying this T cell receptor (beta chain) has at least ten counts. Its antigen is as yet unknown. TCRdb recomputed calls from the 5' RACE reads with MiXCR, one row per CDR3 protein. This sample carries fewer than 85,000 distinct CDR3 sequences, about 4% of them seen once, and the ten largest clones take 1.3%. These data come from a study of neurological immune-mediated disorders. Overall study: The study included about 34 multiple sclerosis patients, about 31 relapsing-remitting and 3 secondary progressive.

General study points: No sharing of CDR3 amino acid sequences was observed among expanded clones across subjects, suggesting private repertoires in all groups. When the repertoires were sorted by phylogenetic grouping, those of 18 of 34 multiple sclerosis patients ended up in one related-CDR3 cluster, a possible signature.

J gave up 3 bases and V 4 bases, and 7 bases lay outside the gene matches. Germline V gene data show CDR1 as SGHRS and CDR2 as YFSETQ. This CDR3 is built from 16 residues. The chain recombines TRBV5-1 with TRBJ2-1; TRBD2 agrees at 10 bases. The sample was PBMCs. This TCR came from a man younger than 45 with multiple sclerosis. The CDR3, as DNA: TGCGCCAGCAGCCCTGGGTTAGCGGGGGGCTACAATGAGCAGTTCTTC. Protein product: CASSPGLAGGYNEQFF. Using reference TRBV5-1 and TRBJ2-1 for the parts outside the CDR3, the full variable domain is KAGVTQTPRYLIKTRGQQVTLSCSPISGHRSVSWYQQTPGQGLQFLFEYFSETQRNKGNFPGRFSGRQFSNSRSEMNVSTLELGDSALYLCASSPGLAGGYNEQFFGPGTRLTVL.